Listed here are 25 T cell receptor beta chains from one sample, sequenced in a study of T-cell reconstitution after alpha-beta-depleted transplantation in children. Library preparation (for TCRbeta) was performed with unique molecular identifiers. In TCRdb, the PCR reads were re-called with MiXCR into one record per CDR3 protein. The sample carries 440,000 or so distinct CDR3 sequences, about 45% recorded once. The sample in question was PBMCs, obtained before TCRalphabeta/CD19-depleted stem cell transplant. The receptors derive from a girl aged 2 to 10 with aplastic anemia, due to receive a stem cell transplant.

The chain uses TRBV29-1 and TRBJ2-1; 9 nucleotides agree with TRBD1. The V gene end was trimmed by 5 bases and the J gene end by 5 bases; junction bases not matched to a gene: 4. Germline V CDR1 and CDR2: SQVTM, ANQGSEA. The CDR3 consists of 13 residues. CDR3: CSVPGQGDNEQFF. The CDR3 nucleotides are TGCAGCGTTCCGGGACAGGGTGACAATGAGCAGTTCTTC.

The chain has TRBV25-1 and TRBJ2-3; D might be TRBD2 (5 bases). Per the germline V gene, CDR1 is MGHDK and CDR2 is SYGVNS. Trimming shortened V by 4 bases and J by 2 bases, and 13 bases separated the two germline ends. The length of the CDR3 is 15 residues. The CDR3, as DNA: TGTGCCAGCAGTGTGTCGGGGTTAGACACAGATACGCAGTATTTT. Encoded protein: CASSVSGLDTDTQYF.

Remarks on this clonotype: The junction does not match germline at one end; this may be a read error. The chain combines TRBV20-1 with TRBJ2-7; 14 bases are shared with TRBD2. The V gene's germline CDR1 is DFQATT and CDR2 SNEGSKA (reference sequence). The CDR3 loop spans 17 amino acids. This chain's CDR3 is CCARYQGLAGVNYEQYF. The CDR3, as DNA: TGCTGTGCTAGATACCAGGGACTAGCGGGAGTGAACTACGAGCAGTACTTC.

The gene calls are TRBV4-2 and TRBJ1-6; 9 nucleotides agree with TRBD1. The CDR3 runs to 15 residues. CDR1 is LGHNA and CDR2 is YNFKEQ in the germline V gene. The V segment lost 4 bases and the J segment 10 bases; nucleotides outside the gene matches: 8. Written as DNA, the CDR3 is TGTGCCAGCAGCCCCCGGGACAGGGATCAATCACCCCTCCACTTT. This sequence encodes CASSPRDRDQSPLHF.

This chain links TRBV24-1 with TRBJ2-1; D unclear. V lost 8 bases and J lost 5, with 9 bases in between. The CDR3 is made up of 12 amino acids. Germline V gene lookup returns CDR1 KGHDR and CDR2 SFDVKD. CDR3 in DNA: TGTGCCACCACCTTAATCGACAATGAGCAGTTCTTC. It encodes CATTLIDNEQFF.

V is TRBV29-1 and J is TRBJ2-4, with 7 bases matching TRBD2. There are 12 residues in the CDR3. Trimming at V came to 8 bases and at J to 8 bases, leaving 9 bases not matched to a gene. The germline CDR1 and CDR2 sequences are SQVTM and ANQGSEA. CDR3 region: CSIPGGGDIQYF. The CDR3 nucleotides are TGCAGCATCCCCGGCGGGGGAGACATTCAGTACTTC.

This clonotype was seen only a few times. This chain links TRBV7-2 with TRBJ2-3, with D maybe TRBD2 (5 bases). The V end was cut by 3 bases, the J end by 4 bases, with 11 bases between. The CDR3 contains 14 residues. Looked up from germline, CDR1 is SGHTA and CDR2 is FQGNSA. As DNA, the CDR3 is TGTGCCAGCAGCTTCAAACTAGGAGCAGATACGCAGTATTTT. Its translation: CASSFKLGADTQYF.

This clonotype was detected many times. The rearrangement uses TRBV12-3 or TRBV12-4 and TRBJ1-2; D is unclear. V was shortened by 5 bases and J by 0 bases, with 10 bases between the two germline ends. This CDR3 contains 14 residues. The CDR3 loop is CASSPGRSNYGYTF. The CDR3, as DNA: TGTGCCAGCAGTCCCGGACGGTCTAACTATGGCTACACCTTC.

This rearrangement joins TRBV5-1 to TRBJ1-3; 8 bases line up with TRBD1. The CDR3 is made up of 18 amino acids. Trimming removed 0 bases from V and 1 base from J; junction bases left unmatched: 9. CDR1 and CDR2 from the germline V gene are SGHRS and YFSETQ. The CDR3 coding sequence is TGCGCCAGCAGCTTGGCCGGATCAGGGGGCGCTTCTGGAAACACCATATATTTT. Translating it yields CASSLAGSGGASGNTIYF.

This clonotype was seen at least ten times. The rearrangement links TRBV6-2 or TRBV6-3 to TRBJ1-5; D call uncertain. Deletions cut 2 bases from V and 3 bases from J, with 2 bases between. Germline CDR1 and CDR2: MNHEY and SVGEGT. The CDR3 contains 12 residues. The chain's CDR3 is CASSYLNQPQHF. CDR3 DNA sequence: TGTGCCAGCAGTTACCTCAATCAGCCCCAGCATTTT.

The CDR3 reads CASSLTGHGNQPQHF. CDR3 DNA sequence: TGTGCCAGCAGCTTAACAGGGCATGGCAATCAGCCCCAGCATTTT. V and J are TRBV7-3 and TRBJ1-5; D is unclear. In germline, CDR1 is SGHTA, CDR2 FQGTGA. The CDR3 spans 15 residues. The germline V and J ends were trimmed by 0 bases and 2 bases, with 8 bases remaining between them.

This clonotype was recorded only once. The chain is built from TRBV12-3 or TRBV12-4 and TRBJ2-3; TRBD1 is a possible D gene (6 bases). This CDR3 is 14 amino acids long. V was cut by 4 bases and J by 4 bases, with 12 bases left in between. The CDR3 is CASSSYRVADTQYF. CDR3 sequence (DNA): TGTGCCAGCAGTTCCTACAGGGTAGCAGATACGCAGTATTTT.

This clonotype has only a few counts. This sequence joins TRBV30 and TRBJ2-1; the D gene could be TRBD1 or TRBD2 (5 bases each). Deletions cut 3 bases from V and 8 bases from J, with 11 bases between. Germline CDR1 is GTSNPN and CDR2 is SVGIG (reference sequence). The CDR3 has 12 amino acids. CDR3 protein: CAWSPRGYEQFF. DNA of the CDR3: TGTGCCTGGAGCCCCCGGGGCTATGAGCAGTTCTTC.

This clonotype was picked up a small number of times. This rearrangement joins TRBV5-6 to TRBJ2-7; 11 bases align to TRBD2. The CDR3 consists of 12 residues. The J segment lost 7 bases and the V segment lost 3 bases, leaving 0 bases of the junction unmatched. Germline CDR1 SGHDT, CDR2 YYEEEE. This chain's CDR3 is CASSWTSGEQYF. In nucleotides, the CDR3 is TGTGCCAGCAGCTGGACTAGCGGGGAGCAGTACTTC.

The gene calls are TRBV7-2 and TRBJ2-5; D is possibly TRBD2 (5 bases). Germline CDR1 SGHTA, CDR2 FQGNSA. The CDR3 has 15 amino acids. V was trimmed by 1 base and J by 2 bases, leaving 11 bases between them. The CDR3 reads CASSLGYRLQETQYF. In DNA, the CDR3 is TGTGCCAGCAGCTTAGGGTATCGACTACAAGAGACCCAGTACTTC.

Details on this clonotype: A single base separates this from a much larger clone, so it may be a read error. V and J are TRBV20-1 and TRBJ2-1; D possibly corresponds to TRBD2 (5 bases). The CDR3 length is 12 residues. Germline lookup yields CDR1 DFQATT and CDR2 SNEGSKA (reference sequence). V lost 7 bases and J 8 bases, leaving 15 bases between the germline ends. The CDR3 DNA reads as TGCAGTGTTGGTAGAGGGAGCTATGAGCAGTTCTTC. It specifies CSVGRGSYEQFF.

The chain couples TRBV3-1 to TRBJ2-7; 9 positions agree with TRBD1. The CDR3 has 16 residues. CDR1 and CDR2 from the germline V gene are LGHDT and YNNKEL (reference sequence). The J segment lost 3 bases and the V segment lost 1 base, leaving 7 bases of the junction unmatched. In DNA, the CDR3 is TGTGCCAGCAGCCAAGTCCCCGGGACAGGGTACTACGAGCAGTACTTC. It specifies CASSQVPGTGYYEQYF.

The CDR3 region has the DNA TGCAGCGTTGGGGTGGCCAGGGGGCTCGACGAGCAGTACTTC. Protein: CSVGVARGLDEQYF. The rearrangement links TRBV29-1 to TRBJ2-7; 8 nucleotides line up with TRBD1. J was trimmed by 5 bases and V by 4 bases; bases with no gene match: 10. The V gene's germline CDR1 is SQVTM and CDR2 ANQGSEA. The CDR3 has 14 residues.

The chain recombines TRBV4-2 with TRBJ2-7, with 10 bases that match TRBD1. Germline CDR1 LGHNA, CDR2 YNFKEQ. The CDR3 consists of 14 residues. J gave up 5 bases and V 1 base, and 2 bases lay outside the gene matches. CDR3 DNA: TGTGCCAGCAGCCAAGGGGACAGGGGTAACGAGCAGTACTTC. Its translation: CASSQGDRGNEQYF.

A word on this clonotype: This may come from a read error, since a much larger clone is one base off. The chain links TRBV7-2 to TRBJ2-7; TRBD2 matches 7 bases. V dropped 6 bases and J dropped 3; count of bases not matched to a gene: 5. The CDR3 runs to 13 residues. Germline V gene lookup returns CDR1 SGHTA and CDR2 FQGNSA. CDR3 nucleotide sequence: TGTGCCAGCAGGACTAGCTCGGGCTACGAGCAGTACTTC. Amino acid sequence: CASRTSSGYEQYF.

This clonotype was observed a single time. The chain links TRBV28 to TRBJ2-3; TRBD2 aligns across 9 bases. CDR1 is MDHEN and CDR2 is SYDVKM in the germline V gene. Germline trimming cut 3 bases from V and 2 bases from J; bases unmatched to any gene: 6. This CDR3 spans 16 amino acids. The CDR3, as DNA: TGTGCCAGCAGTTTCCGGCGGGAGGGGCTCACAGATACGCAGTATTTT. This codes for CASSFRREGLTDTQYF.

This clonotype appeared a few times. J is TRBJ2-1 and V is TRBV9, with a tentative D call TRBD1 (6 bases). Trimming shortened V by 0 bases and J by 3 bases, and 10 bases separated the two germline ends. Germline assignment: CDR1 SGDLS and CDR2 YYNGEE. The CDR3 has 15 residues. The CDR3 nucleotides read TGTGCCAGCAGCGTAGGCCAGGGGATCTACAATGAGCAGTTCTTC. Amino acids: CASSVGQGIYNEQFF. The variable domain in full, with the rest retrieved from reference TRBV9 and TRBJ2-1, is DSGVTQTPKHLITATGQRVTLRCSPRSGDLSVYWYQQSLDQGLQFLIQYYNGEERAKGNILERFSAQQFPDLHSELNLSSLELGDSALYFCASSVGQGIYNEQFFGPGTRLTVL.

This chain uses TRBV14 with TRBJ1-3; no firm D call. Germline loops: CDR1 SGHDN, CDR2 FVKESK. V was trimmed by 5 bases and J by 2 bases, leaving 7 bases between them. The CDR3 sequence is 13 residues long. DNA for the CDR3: TGTGCCAGCAGCGGAGATGCTGGAAACACCATATATTTT. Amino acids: CASSGDAGNTIYF.

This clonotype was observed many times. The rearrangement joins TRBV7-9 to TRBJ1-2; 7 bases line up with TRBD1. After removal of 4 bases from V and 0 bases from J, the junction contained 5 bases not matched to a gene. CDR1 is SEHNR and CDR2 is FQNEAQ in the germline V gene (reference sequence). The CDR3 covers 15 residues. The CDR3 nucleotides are TGTGCCAGCAGCTCTGAGACAGGGACTAACTATGGCTACACCTTC. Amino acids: CASSSETGTNYGYTF.

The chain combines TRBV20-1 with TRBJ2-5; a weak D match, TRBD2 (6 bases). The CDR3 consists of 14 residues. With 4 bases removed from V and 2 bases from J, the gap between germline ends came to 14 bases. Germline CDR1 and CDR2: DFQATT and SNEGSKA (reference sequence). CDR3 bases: TGCAGTGCTATAGCGGTCTATTTACAAGAGACCCAGTACTTC. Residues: CSAIAVYLQETQYF.